This TCR beta chain was captured in a study of Ad26.COV2.S vaccination and SARS-CoV-2 variants (dated by TCRdb to the early 2020s). Context from the whole study: Vaccine-arm donors were drawn from COV1001, a multicentre, randomized, double-blind, placebo-controlled phase I-IIa trial of Ad26.COV2.S in healthy adults. TCRbeta repertoire sequencing was used to assess the specificity and breadth of SARS-CoV-2-reactive T cell receptors after Ad26.COV2.S vaccination. Trial participants were randomized into five groups of five, in which low-dose or high-dose Ad26.COV2.S was given once or twice, or placebo was given on both occasions. The TCR-sequenced set comprised about 32 samples: around 20 Ad26.COV2.S vaccine recipients, 5 placebo recipients and 8 SARS-CoV-2 convalescent individuals. Ad26.COV2.S was administered intramuscularly at 5 x 10^10 or 1 x 10^11 viral particles, either as a single shot or as two shots given 56 days apart. Throughout the experiments and outcome assessment, investigators stayed blinded to trial group allocation.

V lost 7 bases and J lost 3 bases; the stretch between them is 9 bases long. There are 12 amino acids in the CDR3, from cysteine to phenylalanine inclusive. Here the CDR3 DNA is all that survives: 36 bases in frame from base 1. As encoded in the germline V gene (reference sequence), CDR1 is GTSNPN while CDR2 is SVGIG. This sample's treatment or condition label indicates: over 15 received Ad26.COV2.S at low or high dose, single or two shots; 5 received placebo; per-sample allocation not given. Repertoires of vaccine and placebo recipients were sequenced from samples taken on day 63 after the first injection. In Cohort 1b, around 25 adults aged 18-55 years were enrolled at a single site in Boston, USA, between 29 July and 7 August 2020. Ad26.COV2.S consisted of a replication-incompetent adenovirus type 26 vector by which a prefusion-stabilized SARS-CoV-2 spike protein from the original Wuhan strain was expressed.

The immunoSEQ Assay was the method used to sequence TCRbeta CDR3 regions. After extraction, genomic DNA underwent amplification by bias-controlled multiplex PCR, followed by high-throughput sequencing. The source study handled its data this way. To quantify the absolute abundance of each unique TCRbeta CDR3 region, sequences were collapsed and filtered. T cell fraction was estimated by normalizing TCRbeta template counts to usable DNA, which was measured by amplifying reference genes present in all nucleated cells. Repertoire TCRs were annotated as SARS-CoV-2-specific by exact matching of V gene, CDR3 amino acid sequence and J gene to a known reactive TCR set. The reference SARS-CoV-2 TCR set was derived from MIRA and filtered for enrichment in COVID-19-positive ImmuneCODE repertoires, a step that removed public or cross-reactive TCRs. Using the MIRA antigens, annotated TCRs were further analysed by specific ORF or by position within an ORF. Depth was the summed frequency of annotated unique rearrangements, while breadth was defined as annotated unique rearrangements over total unique productive rearrangements. Group comparisons of TCR breadth used two-sided Wilcoxon rank-sum tests. The immuneACCESS repertoire file appears here via TCRdb, limited to in-frame rearrangements. These files lack a portion of the clones; in checked studies, under half of the deficit traces to unresolved V genes, and the cause of the others is not known. Clone size and V and J calls were adopted from that table, with D and trimming inferred from the DNA. The table for this sample lists a few hundred thousand clones; under 90% of them were counted only once. Almost 7.5% of the sample lies in the top ten.

Overall study outcomes, separate from this receptor: It was noted by the authors that total T cell responses may have been underestimated by the TCR breadth and depth analyses. Vaccine and placebo recipients had similar non-spike TCR breadth, a finding consistent with the vaccine containing only spike. After vaccination, spike-specific CD8+ and CD4+ T cell responses were reported to show substantial breadth. The study was not powered to compare responses between vaccine doses or regimens. Ad26.COV2.S recipients had higher spike-specific TCR breadth than placebo recipients (P = 0.0014).

This clone appeared once. No cognate antigen has been identified for it. Per-base quality was not reported, and no clone a single base away is much larger than it. The origin of this receptor is a person aged 18-65 years who received the Ad26.COV2.S COVID-19 vaccine or a placebo. The source was peripheral blood, collected in a trial of Ad26.COV2.S vaccine versus placebo. This receptor chain uses TRBV30 and TRBJ1-4, with the identity of the D gene unclear. The nucleotide sequence is given as TGTGCCTCGTGGCGGCCTAATGAAAAACTGTTTTTT. Its coded protein is CASWRPNEKLFF.